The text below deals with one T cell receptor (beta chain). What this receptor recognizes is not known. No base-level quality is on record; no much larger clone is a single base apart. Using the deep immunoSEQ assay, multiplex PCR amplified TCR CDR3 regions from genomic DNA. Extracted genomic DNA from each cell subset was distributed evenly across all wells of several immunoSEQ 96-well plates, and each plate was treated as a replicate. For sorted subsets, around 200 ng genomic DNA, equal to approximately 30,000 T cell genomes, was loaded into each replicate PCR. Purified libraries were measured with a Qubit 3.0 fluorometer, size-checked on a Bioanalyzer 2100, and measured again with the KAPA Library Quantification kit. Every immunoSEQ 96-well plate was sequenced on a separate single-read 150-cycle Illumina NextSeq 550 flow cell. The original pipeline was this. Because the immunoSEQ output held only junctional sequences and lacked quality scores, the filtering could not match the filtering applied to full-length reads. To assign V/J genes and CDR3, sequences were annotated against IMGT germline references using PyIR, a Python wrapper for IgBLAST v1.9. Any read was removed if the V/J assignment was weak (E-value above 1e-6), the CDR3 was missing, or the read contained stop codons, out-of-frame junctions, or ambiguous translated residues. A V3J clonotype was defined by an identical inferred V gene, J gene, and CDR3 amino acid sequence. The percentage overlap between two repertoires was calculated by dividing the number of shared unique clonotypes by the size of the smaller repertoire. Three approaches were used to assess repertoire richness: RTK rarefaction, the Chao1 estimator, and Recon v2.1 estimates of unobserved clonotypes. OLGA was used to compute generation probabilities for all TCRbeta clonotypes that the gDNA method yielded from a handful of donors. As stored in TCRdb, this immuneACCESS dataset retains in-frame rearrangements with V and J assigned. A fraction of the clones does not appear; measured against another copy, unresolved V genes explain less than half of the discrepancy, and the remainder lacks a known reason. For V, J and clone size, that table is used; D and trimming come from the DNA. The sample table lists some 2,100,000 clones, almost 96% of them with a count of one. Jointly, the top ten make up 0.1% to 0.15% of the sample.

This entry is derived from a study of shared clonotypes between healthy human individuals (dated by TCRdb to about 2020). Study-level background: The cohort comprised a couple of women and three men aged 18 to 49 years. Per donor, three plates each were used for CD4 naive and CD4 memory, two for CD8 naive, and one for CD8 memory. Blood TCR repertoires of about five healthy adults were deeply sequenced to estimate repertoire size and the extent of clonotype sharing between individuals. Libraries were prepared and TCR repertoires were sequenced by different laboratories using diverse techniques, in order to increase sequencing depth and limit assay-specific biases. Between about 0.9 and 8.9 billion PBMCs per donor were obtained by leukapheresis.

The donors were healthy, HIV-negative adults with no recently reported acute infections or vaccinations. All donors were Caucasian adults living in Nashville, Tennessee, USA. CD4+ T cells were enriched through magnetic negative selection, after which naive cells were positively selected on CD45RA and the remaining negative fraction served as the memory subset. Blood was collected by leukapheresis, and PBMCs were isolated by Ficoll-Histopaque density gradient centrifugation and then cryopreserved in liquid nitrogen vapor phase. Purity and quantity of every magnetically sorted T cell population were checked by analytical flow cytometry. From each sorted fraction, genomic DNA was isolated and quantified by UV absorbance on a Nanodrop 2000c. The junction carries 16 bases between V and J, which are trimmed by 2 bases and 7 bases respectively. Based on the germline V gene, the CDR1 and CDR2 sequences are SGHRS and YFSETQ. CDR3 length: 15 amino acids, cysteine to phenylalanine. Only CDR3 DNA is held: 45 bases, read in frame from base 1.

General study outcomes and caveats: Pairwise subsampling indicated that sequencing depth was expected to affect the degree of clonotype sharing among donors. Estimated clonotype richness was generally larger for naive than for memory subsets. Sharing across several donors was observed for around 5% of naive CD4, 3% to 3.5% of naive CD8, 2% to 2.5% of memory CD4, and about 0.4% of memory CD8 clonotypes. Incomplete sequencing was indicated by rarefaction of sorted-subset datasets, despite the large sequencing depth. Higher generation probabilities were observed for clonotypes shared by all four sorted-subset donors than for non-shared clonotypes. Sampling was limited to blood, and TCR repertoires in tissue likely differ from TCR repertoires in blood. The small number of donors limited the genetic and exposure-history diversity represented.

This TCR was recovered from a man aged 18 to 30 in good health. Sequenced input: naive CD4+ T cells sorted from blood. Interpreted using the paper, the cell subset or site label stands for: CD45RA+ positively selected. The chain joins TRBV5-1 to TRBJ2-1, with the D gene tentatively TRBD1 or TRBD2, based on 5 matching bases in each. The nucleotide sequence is TGCGCCAGCAGCTTCGTATTTACAGGCGGGAATGAGCAGTTCTTC. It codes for CASSFVFTGGNEQFF. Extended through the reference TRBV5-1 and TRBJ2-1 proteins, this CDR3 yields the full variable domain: KAGVTQTPRYLIKTRGQQVTLSCSPISGHRSVSWYQQTPGQGLQFLFEYFSETQRNKGNFPGRFSGRQFSNSRSEMNVSTLELGDSALYLCASSFVFTGGNEQFFGPGTRLTVL.